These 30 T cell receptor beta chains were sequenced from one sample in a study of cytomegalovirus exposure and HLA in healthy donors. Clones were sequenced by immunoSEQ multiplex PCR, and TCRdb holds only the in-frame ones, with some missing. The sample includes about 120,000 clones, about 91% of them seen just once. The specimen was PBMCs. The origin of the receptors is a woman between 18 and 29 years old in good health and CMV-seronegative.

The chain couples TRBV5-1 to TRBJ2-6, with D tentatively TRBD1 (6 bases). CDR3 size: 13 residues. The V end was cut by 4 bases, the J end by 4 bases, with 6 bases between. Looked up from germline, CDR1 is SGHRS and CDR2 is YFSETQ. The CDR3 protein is CASSGGGANVLTF. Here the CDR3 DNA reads TGCGCCAGCAGCGGGGGCGGGGCCAACGTCCTGACTTTC. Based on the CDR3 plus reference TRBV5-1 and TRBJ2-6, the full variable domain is KAGVTQTPRYLIKTRGQQVTLSCSPISGHRSVSWYQQTPGQGLQFLFEYFSETQRNKGNFPGRFSGRQFSNSRSEMNVSTLELGDSALYLCASSGGGANVLTFGAGSRLTVL.

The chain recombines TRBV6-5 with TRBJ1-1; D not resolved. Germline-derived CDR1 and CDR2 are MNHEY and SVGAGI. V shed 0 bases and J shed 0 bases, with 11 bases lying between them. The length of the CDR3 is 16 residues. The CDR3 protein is CASSYSAAQMNTEAFF. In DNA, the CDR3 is TGTGCCAGCAGTTACTCGGCGGCCCAGATGAACACTGAAGCTTTCTTT.

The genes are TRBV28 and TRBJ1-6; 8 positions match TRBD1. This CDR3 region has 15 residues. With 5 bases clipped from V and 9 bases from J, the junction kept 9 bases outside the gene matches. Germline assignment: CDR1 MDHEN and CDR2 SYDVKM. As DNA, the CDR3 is TGTGCCAGCAGTACCGGACAGGGTTTGGCTTCACCCCTCCACTTT. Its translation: CASSTGQGLASPLHF. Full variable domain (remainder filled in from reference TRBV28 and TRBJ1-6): DVKVTQSSRYLVKRTGEKVFLECVQDMDHENMFWYRQDPGLGLRLIYFSYDVKMKEKGDIPEGYSVSREKKERFSLILESASTNQTSMYLCASSTGQGLASPLHFGNGTRLTVT.

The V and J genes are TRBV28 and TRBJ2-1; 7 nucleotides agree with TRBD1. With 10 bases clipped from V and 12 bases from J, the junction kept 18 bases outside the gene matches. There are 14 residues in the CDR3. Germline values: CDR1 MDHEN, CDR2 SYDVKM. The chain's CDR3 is CATRLGQLPQGQFF. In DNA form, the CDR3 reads TGTGCCACCCGGTTGGGACAGCTCCCCCAGGGGCAGTTCTTC.

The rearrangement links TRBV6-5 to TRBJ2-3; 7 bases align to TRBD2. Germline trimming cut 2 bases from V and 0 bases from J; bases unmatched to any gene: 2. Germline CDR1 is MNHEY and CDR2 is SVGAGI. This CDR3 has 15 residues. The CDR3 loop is CASSYGTTSTDTQYF. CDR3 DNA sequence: TGTGCCAGCAGTTACGGGACTACCAGCACAGATACGCAGTATTTT.

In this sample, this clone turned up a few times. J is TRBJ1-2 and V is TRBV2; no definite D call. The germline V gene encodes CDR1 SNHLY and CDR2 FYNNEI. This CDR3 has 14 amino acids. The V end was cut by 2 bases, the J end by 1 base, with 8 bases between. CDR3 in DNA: TGTGCCAGCAGTGAAATCTCGGGTAACTATGGCTACACCTTC. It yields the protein CASSEISGNYGYTF.

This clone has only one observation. The CDR3 is CASSFERDTQYF. CDR3 coding DNA: TGTGCCAGCAGCTTTGAGCGTGATACGCAGTATTTT. This chain connects TRBV7-9 to TRBJ2-3; D gene ambiguous. The CDR3 covers 12 residues. Per the germline V gene, CDR1 is SEHNR and CDR2 is FQNEAQ (reference sequence). V lost 3 bases and J 6 bases, leaving 7 bases between the germline ends.

CDR3 in amino acids: CASSFSTGEKTQYF. In nucleotides, the CDR3 is TGTGCCAGTAGTTTCTCAACCGGGGAGAAGACCCAGTACTTC. The chain couples TRBV19 to TRBJ2-5; D possibly corresponds to TRBD2 (5 bases). Germline CDR1 is LNHDA and CDR2 is SQIVND (reference sequence). V lost 5 bases, J lost 6 bases, and 16 bases lay in between. The CDR3 totals 14 residues.

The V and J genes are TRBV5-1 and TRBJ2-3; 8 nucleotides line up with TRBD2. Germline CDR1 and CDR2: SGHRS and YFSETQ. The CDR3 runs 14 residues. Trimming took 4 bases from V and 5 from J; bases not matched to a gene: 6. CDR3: CASSPGLEVDTQYF. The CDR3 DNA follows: TGCGCCAGCAGCCCGGGACTAGAAGTAGATACGCAGTATTTT.

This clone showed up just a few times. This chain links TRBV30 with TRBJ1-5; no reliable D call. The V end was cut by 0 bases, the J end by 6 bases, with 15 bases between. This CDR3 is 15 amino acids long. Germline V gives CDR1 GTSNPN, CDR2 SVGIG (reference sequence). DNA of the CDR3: TGTGCCTGGAGTGTCGGACTTACCTCATTTCAGCCCCAGCATTTT. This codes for CAWSVGLTSFQPQHF.

The CDR3 here is CRVTSSTDTQYF. In nucleotides, the CDR3 is TGCAGGGTCACATCTAGCACAGATACGCAGTATTTT. This chain joins TRBV29-1 and TRBJ2-3; D not resolved. Germline V lookup: CDR1 SQVTM, CDR2 ANQGSEA. The CDR3 consists of 12 residues.

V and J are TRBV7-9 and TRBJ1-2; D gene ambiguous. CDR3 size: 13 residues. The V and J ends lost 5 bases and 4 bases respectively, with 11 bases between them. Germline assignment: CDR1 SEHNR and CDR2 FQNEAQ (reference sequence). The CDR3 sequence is CASSPGGFYGYTF. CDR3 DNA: TGTGCCAGCAGCCCAGGTGGCTTCTATGGCTACACCTTC.

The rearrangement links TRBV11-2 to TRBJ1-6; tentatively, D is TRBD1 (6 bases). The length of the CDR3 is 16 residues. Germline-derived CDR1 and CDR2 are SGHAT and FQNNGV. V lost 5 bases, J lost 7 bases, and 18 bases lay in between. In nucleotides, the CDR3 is TGTGCCAGCAGCCAGATGGTTATACAGGGAAATTCACCCCTCCACTTT. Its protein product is CASSQMVIQGNSPLHF.

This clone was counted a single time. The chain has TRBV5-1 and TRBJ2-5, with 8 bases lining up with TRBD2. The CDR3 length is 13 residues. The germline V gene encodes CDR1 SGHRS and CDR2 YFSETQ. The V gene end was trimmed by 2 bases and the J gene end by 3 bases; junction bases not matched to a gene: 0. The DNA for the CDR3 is TGCGCCAGCAGCTTCGGGGGGGAAGAGACCCAGTACTTC. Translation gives CASSFGGEETQYF.

The CDR3 sequence: CASSQEPGTNEKLFF. As DNA, the CDR3 is TGCGCCAGCAGCCAAGAACCGGGGACTAATGAAAAACTGTTTTTT. This chain links TRBV4-1 with TRBJ1-4, with no clear D. CDR1 and CDR2 from the germline V gene are MGHRA and YSYEKL. The ends were cut back, 0 bases at V and 2 bases at J, with 7 bases in the middle. The CDR3 covers 15 residues.

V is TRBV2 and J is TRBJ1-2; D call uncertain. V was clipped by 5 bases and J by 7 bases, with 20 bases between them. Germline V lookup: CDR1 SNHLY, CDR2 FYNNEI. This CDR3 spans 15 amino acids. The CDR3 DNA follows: TGTGCCAGCAGTTGGGCCACCCAGATTGCGGGTGGCTACACCTTC. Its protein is CASSWATQIAGGYTF.

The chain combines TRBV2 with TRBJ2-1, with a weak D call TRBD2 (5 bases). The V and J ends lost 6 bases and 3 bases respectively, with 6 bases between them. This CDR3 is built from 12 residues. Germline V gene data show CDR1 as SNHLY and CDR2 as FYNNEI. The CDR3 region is CASRRVYNEQFF. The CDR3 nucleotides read TGTGCCAGCAGGCGGGTCTACAATGAGCAGTTCTTC.

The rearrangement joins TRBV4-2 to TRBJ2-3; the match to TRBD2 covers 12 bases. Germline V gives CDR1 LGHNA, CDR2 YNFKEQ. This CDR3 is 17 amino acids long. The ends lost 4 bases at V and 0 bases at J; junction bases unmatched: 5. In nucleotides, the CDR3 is TGTGCCAGCAGCCCGGCTGGACTAGCGGGAAGCACAGATACGCAGTATTTT. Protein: CASSPAGLAGSTDTQYF.

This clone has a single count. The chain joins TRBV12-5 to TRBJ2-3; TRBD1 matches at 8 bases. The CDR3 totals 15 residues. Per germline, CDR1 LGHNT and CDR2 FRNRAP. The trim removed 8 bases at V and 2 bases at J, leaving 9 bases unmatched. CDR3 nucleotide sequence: TGTGCTAGTACTTCAGGGGGCCCTACCACAGATACGCAGTATTTT. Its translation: CASTSGGPTTDTQYF. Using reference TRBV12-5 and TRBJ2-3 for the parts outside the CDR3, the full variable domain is DARVTQTPRHKVTEMGQEVTMRCQPILGHNTVFWYRQTMMQGLELLAYFRNRAPLDDSGMPKDRFSAEMPDATLATLKIQPSEPRDSAVYFCASTSGGPTTDTQYFGPGTRLTVL.

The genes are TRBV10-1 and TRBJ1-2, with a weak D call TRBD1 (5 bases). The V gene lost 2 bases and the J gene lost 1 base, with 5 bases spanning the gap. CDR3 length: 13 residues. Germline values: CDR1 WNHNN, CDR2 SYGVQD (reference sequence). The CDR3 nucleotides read TGCGCCAGCAGTGAGGACAGTAACTATGGCTACACCTTC. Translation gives CASSEDSNYGYTF.

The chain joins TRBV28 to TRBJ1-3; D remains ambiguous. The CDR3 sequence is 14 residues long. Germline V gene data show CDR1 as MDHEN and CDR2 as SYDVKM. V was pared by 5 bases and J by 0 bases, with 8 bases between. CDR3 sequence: CASSDGYSGNTIYF. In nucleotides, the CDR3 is TGTGCCAGCAGTGACGGGTACTCTGGAAACACCATATATTTT.

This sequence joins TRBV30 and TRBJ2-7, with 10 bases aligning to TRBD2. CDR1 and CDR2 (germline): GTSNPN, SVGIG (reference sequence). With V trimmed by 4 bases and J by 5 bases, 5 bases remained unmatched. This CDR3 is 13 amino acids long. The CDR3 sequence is CAWTSGSSHEQYF. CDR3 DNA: TGTGCCTGGACTAGCGGGAGTAGCCACGAGCAGTACTTC. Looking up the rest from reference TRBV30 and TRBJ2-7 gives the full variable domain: SQTIHQWPATLVQPVGSPLSLECTVEGTSNPNLYWYRQAAGRGLQLLFYSVGIGQISSEVPQNLSASRPQDRQFILSSKKLLLSDSGFYLCAWTSGSSHEQYFGPGTRLTVT.

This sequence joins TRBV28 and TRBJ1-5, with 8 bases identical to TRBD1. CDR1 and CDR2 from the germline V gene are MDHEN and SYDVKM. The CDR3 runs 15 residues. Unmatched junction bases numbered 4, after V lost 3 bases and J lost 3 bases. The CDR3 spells CASSFSGGNNQPQHF. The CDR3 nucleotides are TGTGCCAGCAGTTTTTCAGGGGGCAACAATCAGCCCCAGCATTTT.

CDR3 loop: CASSFGGDTEAFF. The DNA for the CDR3 is TGTGCCAGCAGCTTCGGGGGGGACACTGAAGCTTTCTTT. The chain employs TRBV7-6 and TRBJ1-1; possible D gene TRBD1, 5 bases. CDR1 SGHVS and CDR2 FNYEAQ come from the germline V gene. Trimming removed 3 bases from V and 3 bases from J, with 8 bases in between. There are 13 residues in the CDR3.

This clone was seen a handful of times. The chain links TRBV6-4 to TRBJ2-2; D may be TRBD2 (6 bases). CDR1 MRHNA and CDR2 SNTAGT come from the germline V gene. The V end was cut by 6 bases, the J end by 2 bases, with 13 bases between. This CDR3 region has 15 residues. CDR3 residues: CASSEGTGNTGELFF. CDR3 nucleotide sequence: TGTGCCAGCAGCGAGGGGACTGGCAACACCGGGGAGCTGTTTTTT.

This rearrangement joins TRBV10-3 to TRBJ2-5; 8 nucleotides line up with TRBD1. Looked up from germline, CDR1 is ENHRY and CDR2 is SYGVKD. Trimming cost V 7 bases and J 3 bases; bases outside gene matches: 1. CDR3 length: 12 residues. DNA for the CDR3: TGTGCCATCAAGACAGGGGAAGAGACCCAGTACTTC. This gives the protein CAIKTGEETQYF.

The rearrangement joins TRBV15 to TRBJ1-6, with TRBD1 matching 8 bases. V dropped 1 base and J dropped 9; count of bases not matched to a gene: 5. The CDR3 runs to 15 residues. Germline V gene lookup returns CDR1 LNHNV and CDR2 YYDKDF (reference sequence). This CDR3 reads CATSRGTGSRSPLHF. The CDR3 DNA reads TGTGCCACCAGCAGAGGGACAGGGTCTCGTTCACCCCTCCACTTT. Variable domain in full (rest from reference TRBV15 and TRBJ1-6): DAMVIQNPRYQVTQFGKPVTLSCSQTLNHNVMYWYQQKSSQAPKLLFHYYDKDFNNEADTPDNFQSRRPNTSFCFLDIRSPGLGDTAMYLCATSRGTGSRSPLHFGNGTRLTVT.

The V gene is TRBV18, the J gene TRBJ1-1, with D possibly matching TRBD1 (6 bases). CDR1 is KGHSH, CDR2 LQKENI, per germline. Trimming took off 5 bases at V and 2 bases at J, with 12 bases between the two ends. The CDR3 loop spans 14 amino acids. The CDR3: CASSEDSGNTEAFF. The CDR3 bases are TGTGCCAGCTCAGAGGACAGCGGTAACACTGAAGCTTTCTTT. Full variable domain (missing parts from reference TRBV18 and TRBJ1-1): NAGVMQNPRHLVRRRGQEARLRCSPMKGHSHVYWYRQLPEEGLKFMVYLQKENIIDESGMPKERFSAEFPKEGPSILRIQQVVRGDSAAYFCASSEDSGNTEAFFGQGTRLTVV.

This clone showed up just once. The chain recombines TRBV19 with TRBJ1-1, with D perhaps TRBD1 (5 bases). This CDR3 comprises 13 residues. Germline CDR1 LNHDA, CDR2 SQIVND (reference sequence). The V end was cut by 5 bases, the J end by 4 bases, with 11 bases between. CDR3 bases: TGTGCCAGTAGTTCCAGAGACAGCACTGAAGCTTTCTTT. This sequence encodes CASSSRDSTEAFF.

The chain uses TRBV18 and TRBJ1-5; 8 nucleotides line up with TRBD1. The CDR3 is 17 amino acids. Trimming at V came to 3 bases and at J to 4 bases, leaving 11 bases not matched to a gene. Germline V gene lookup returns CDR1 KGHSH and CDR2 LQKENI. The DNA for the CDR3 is TGTGCCAGCTCACCCGGGTCCGGACAGGGATTTAATCAGCCCCAGCATTTT. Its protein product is CASSPGSGQGFNQPQHF.